The 24 T cell receptor beta chains presented below share a single source sample, sequenced in a study of shared clonotypes between healthy human individuals. The table came from immunoSEQ multiplex PCR; TCRdb's copy has only in-frame clones and leaves some out. The sample yields approximately 2,200,000 clones, approximately 94% seen once. Only CD45RO-negative cells positively selected for CCR7 counted as naive CD8 cells, so terminally differentiated effector memory CD45RA+ cells were excluded. The sample comprised naive CD8+ T cells from PBMCs. These TCRs come from a man aged 18 to 29 in good health. Some clones in this sample may be carry-over from other donors' samples.

The V and J genes are TRBV7-2 and TRBJ1-2; 7 bases are shared with TRBD1. Germline trimming cut 5 bases from V and 0 bases from J; bases unmatched to any gene: 3. The CDR3 consists of 14 residues. Germline lookup yields CDR1 SGHTA and CDR2 FQGNSA. CDR3 residues: CASSRDRTNYGYTF. The CDR3 DNA is TGTGCCAGCAGCAGGGACAGAACTAACTATGGCTACACCTTC.

The chain has TRBV7-7 and TRBJ2-3; 10 nucleotides agree with TRBD2. Per the germline V gene, CDR1 is SSHAT and CDR2 is FNYEAQ (reference sequence). The V gene end was trimmed by 3 bases and the J gene end by 0 bases; junction bases not matched to a gene: 9. The CDR3 spans 18 residues. In DNA, the CDR3 is TGTGCCAGCAGCTTCTTAGCGGGAGGCCCCACTAGCACAGATACGCAGTATTTT. This codes for CASSFLAGGPTSTDTQYF.

V and J are TRBV7-9 and TRBJ2-7, with 7 bases identical to TRBD1. This CDR3 comprises 15 residues. Germline-derived CDR1 and CDR2 are SEHNR and FQNEAQ (reference sequence). With V trimmed by 5 bases and J by 5 bases, 12 bases remained unmatched. The CDR3 DNA reads as TGTGCCAGCAGCCGCGCGACAGGGTATTACGACGAGCAGTACTTC. It specifies CASSRATGYYDEQYF.

The V gene is TRBV28, the J gene TRBJ1-2, with D unresolved. The CDR3 contains 13 residues. Germline V gene sequence: CDR1 MDHEN, CDR2 SYDVKM. Trimming shortened V by 2 bases and J by 3 bases, and 7 bases separated the two germline ends. CDR3 bases: TGTGCCAGCAGTTTAAATAGGGACTATGGCTACACCTTC. Encoded protein: CASSLNRDYGYTF.

A remark on this clone: Within the sample, other DNA sequences also encode this same CDR3. The CDR3 region is CASSLGSTYEQYF. CDR3 bases: TGTGCCAGCAGTTTGGGATCAACCTACGAGCAGTACTTC. The rearrangement joins TRBV27 to TRBJ2-7; no clear D. CDR3 size: 13 residues. Germline V gene data show CDR1 as MNHEY and CDR2 as SMNVEV (reference sequence). V lost 3 bases and J 2 bases, leaving 8 bases between the germline ends.

The J gene is TRBJ2-5, the V gene TRBV4-1; D is perhaps TRBD1 (6 bases). V lost 1 base to trimming and J lost 5 bases, with 17 bases between them. The CDR3 is 16 residues long. Germline CDR1 reads MGHRA; CDR2 reads YSYEKL. The CDR3 sequence: CASSQVTGQGAETQYF. DNA for the CDR3: TGCGCCAGCAGCCAAGTTACGGGACAAGGAGCGGAGACCCAGTACTTC.

As concerns this clone: This sample includes further DNA sequences coding for the same CDR3. The chain joins TRBV27 to TRBJ2-7; TRBD2 aligns across 7 bases. This CDR3 has 13 residues. Germline trimming cut 5 bases from V and 2 bases from J; bases unmatched to any gene: 3. Germline loops: CDR1 MNHEY, CDR2 SMNVEV (reference sequence). This chain's CDR3 is CASSSGMTYEQYF. The CDR3 DNA follows: TGTGCCAGCAGTAGCGGGATGACCTACGAGCAGTACTTC.

For this clone: The sample holds other DNA sequences that translate to the same CDR3. The chain couples TRBV11-2 to TRBJ1-2; tentatively, D is TRBD1 (6 bases). The V end lost 3 bases, the J end lost 6 bases, and 8 bases lay between the germline ends. The CDR3 consists of 12 residues. Germline V CDR1 and CDR2: SGHAT, FQNNGV. The DNA of the CDR3 is TGTGCCAGCAGCTTGGGGGCTGATGGCTACACCTTC. Translated: CASSLGADGYTF.

This chain connects TRBV7-8 to TRBJ2-1; D gene unclear. The CDR3 is 14 amino acids. The germline CDR1 and CDR2 sequences are SGHVS and FQNEAQ. The V end was cut by 5 bases, the J end by 7 bases, with 15 bases between. The CDR3 nucleotides read TGTGCCAGCAGCCCGGCCCCCAGTGGGAATGAGCAGTTCTTC. Translation gives CASSPAPSGNEQFF.

To note about this clone: The same CDR3 also results from other DNA sequences found in this sample. The chain employs TRBV27 and TRBJ2-3; 12 nucleotides agree with TRBD2. Germline values: CDR1 MNHEY, CDR2 SMNVEV (reference sequence). Trimming cost V 1 base and J 2 bases; bases outside gene matches: 4. CDR3 length equals 17 residues. CDR3 loop: CASSLLGTSGPTDTQYF. DNA of the CDR3: TGTGCCAGCAGTTTATTAGGGACTAGCGGGCCCACAGATACGCAGTATTTT.

The chain couples TRBV7-7 to TRBJ2-2; D not certain. Trimming cost V 5 bases and J 6 bases, with 13 bases left between them. The CDR3 runs to 14 residues. Germline assignment: CDR1 SSHAT and CDR2 FNYEAQ (reference sequence). In DNA, the CDR3 is TGTGCCAGCAGCGACCCAAAGGAAGCCGGGGAGCTGTTTTTT. Translating gives CASSDPKEAGELFF.

The chain carries TRBV14 and TRBJ1-1; perhaps TRBD1 as D (5 bases). This CDR3 has 15 residues. CDR1 is SGHDN and CDR2 is FVKESK in the germline V gene. Trimming stripped 0 bases from V and 0 bases from J, with 8 bases between. CDR3 sequence (DNA): TGTGCCAGCAGCCAAGACTCAGGGTTGAACACTGAAGCTTTCTTT. Translating it yields CASSQDSGLNTEAFF.

This clone was seen only a few times. The chain links TRBV27 to TRBJ1-2; D uncertain. From germline, CDR1 is MNHEY and CDR2 SMNVEV (reference sequence). V was shortened by 2 bases and J by 6 bases, with 13 bases between the two germline ends. The CDR3 spans 14 residues. CDR3 nucleotides: TGTGCCAGCAGTTTAGATGGGGTGTCGGATGGCTACACCTTC. Translation gives CASSLDGVSDGYTF.

This clone was seen a single time. The V call is TRBV19, the J call TRBJ2-2, with 10 bases fitting TRBD2. Germline CDR1 LNHDA, CDR2 SQIVND (reference sequence). This CDR3 has 18 amino acids. J gave up 0 bases and V 1 base, and 5 bases lay outside the gene matches. CDR3: CASSIVVGLAANTGELFF. CDR3 in DNA: TGTGCCAGTAGTATAGTAGTAGGACTAGCGGCGAACACCGGGGAGCTGTTTTTT.

CDR3 loop: CASSLGLAEETQYF. CDR3 sequence (DNA): TGTGCCAGCAGCCTAGGACTAGCGGAAGAGACCCAGTACTTC. The chain recombines TRBV11-2 with TRBJ2-5; 10 bases align to TRBD2. With V trimmed by 5 bases and J by 3 bases, 3 bases remained unmatched. Germline V gives CDR1 SGHAT, CDR2 FQNNGV. CDR3 length equals 14 residues.

The V gene is TRBV27, the J gene TRBJ1-2, with TRBD1 matching over 7 bases. This CDR3 region has 17 residues. With 5 bases clipped from V and 4 bases from J, the junction kept 16 bases outside the gene matches. CDR1 and CDR2 from the germline V gene are MNHEY and SMNVEV (reference sequence). DNA for the CDR3: TGTGCCAGCAGTCAGGTGACAGGGCTTCTCACGGGCTATGGCTACACCTTC. This translates into CASSQVTGLLTGYGYTF.

As concerns this clone: This same CDR3 is encoded by further DNA sequences in the sample. This chain uses TRBV19 with TRBJ2-3, with D maybe TRBD1 (5 bases). The CDR3 covers 12 residues. V was shortened by 5 bases and J by 6 bases, with 9 bases between the two germline ends. In germline, CDR1 is LNHDA, CDR2 SQIVND (reference sequence). CDR3 residues: CASSPRADTQYF. CDR3 nucleotide sequence: TGTGCCAGTAGTCCCAGGGCCGATACGCAGTATTTT.

The chain links TRBV6-1 to TRBJ2-1; D is uncertain. The CDR3 runs 12 residues. The germline V gene encodes CDR1 MNHNS and CDR2 SASEGT. Trimming left V 2 bases short and J 9 bases short, with 8 bases between. The CDR3: CASSEIGGEQFF. The CDR3, as DNA: TGTGCCAGCAGTGAAATCGGTGGTGAGCAGTTCTTC.

The chain is built from TRBV19 and TRBJ1-5; the match to TRBD1 covers 9 bases. Germline lookup yields CDR1 LNHDA and CDR2 SQIVND (reference sequence). Unmatched junction bases numbered 8, after V lost 5 bases and J lost 3 bases. The CDR3 consists of 16 residues. The CDR3: CASSPGTGPPNQPQHF. CDR3 sequence (DNA): TGTGCCAGTAGTCCCGGGACAGGGCCCCCCAATCAGCCCCAGCATTTT.

The chain recombines TRBV9 with TRBJ2-3; D might be TRBD1 (6 bases). V was shortened by 4 bases and J by 3 bases, with 18 bases between the two germline ends. Germline CDR1 reads SGDLS; CDR2 reads YYNGEE. The length of the CDR3 is 16 residues. The CDR3 DNA reads as TGTGCCAGCAGCTCCAACAGGGAAGAGGGAACAGATACGCAGTATTTT. This encodes CASSSNREEGTDTQYF.

This clone was observed a single time. The genes are TRBV27 and TRBJ2-1, with a tentative D call TRBD2 (5 bases). The CDR3 is 13 amino acids. Germline V gene data show CDR1 as MNHEY and CDR2 as SMNVEV (reference sequence). The V and J ends lost 6 bases and 4 bases respectively, with 10 bases between them. The chain's CDR3 is CASRFGGYNEQFF. As DNA, the CDR3 is TGTGCCAGCAGATTCGGAGGTTACAATGAGCAGTTCTTC.

V gene TRBV4-3 combines with J gene TRBJ2-7; 12 bases are a match to TRBD1. The germline gives CDR1 LGHNA, CDR2 YSLEER. Trimming at V came to 5 bases and at J to 4 bases, leaving 3 bases not matched to a gene. This CDR3 has 14 amino acids. CDR3 loop: CASSAGQGAYEQYF. In nucleotides, the CDR3 is TGCGCCAGCAGCGCGGGACAGGGGGCTTACGAGCAGTACTTC.

In its sample, this clone was seen once. The chain carries TRBV27 and TRBJ2-7, with 7 bases aligning to TRBD2. After removal of 6 bases from V and 4 bases from J, the junction contained 24 bases not matched to a gene. This CDR3 has 19 residues. Germline lookup yields CDR1 MNHEY and CDR2 SMNVEV (reference sequence). The CDR3 nucleotides are TGTGCCAGCAGCTCTGGGAACGGTGTTGATGGGAGGGCCCAGTACGAGCAGTACTTC. It encodes CASSSGNGVDGRAQYEQYF.

The gene calls are TRBV5-4 and TRBJ2-7, with unresolved D. The germline V gene has CDR1 SGHNT and CDR2 YYREEE (reference sequence). The CDR3 spans 12 residues. Trimming removed 4 bases from V and 3 bases from J, with 8 bases in between. This CDR3 is CASSHGGYEQYF. CDR3 coding DNA: TGTGCCAGCAGCCATGGCGGCTACGAGCAGTACTTC.